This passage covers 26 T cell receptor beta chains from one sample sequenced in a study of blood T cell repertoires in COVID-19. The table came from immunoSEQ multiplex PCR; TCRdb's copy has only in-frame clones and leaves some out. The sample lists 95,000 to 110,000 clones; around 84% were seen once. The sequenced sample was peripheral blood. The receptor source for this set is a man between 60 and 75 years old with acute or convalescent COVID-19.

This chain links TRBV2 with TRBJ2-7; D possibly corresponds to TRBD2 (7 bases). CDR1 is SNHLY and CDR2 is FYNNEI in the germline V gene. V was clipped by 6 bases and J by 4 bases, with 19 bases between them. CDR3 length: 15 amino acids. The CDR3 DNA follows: TGTGCCAGCAGAAACGTCGCGGGGGCGCTTTACGAGCAGTACTTC. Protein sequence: CASRNVAGALYEQYF.

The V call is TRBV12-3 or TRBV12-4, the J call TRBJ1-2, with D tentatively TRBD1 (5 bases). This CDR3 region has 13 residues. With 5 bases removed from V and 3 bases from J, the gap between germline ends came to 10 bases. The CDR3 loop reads CASSAAQDYGYTF. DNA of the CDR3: TGTGCCAGCAGTGCAGCACAGGACTATGGCTACACCTTC.

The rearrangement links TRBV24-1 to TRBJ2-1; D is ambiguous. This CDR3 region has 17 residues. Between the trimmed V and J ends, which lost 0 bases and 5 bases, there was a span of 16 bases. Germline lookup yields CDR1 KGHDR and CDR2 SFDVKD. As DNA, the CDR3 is TGTGCCACCAGTGATTTGCCACTCCCCGCGTCCCACAATGAGCAGTTCTTC. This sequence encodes CATSDLPLPASHNEQFF.

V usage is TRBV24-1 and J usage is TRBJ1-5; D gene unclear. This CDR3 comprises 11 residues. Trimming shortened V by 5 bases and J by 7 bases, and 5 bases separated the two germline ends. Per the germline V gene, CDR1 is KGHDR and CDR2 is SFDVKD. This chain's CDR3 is CATSVGQPQHF. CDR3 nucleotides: TGTGCCACCAGTGTCGGGCAGCCCCAGCATTTT.

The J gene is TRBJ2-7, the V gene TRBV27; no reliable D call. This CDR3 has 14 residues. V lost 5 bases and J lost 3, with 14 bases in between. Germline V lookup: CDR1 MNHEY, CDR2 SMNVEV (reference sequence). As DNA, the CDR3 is TGTGCCAGCAGTCCCCACTTCTCATTCTACGAGCAGTACGTC. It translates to CASSPHFSFYEQYV.

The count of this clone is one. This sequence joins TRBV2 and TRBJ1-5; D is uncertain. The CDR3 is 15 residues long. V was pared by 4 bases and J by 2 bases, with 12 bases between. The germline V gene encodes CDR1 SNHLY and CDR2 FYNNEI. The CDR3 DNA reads TGTGCCAGCAGTGTAGTTGCGTCGGGCAATCAGCCCCAGCATTTT. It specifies CASSVVASGNQPQHF. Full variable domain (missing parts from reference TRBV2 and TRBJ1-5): EPEVTQTPSHQVTQMGQEVILRCVPISNHLYFYWYRQILGQKVEFLVSFYNNEISEKSEIFDDQFSVERPDGSNFTLKIRSTKLEDSAMYFCASSVVASGNQPQHFGDGTRLSIL.

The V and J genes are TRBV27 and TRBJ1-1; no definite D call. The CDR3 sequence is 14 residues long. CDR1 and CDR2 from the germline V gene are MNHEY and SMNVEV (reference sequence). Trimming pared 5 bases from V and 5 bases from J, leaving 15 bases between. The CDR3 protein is CASSTLRGGTEAFF. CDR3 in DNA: TGTGCCAGCAGTACCCTCAGAGGAGGAACTGAAGCTTTCTTT.

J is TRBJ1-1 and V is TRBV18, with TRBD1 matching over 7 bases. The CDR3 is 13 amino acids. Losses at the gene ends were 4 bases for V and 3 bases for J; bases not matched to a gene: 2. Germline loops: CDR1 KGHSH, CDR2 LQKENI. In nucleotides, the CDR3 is TGTGCCAGCTCACTTGGGACAGACACTGAAGCTTTCTTT. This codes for CASSLGTDTEAFF.

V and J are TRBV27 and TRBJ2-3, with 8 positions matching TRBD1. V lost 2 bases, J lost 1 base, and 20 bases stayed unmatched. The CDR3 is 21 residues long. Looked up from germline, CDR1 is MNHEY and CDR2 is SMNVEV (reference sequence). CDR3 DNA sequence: TGTGCCAGCAGTTTAAGGGACAGGTTCGGTAGCGGCCCGGCGGGCACAGATACGCAGTATTTT. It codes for CASSLRDRFGSGPAGTDTQYF.

In nucleotides, the CDR3 is TGTGCCAGCAGCGGGAGCGGAATTAGCACAGATACGCAGTATTTT. Its protein is CASSGSGISTDTQYF. V is TRBV7-2 and J is TRBJ2-3, with a possible D match to TRBD2 (5 bases). Trimming removed 5 bases at V and 0 bases at J, with 12 bases between. The V gene's germline CDR1 is SGHTA and CDR2 FQGNSA. The CDR3 contains 15 residues.

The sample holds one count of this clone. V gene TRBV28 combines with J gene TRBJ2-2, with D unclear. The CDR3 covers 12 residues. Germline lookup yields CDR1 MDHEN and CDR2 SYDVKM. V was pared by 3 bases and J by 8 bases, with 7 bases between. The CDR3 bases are TGTGCCAGCAGTTTCTCCGTGGGGGAGCTGTTTTTT. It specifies CASSFSVGELFF.

The CDR3 region is CASSPRLAGAYEQYF. CDR3 DNA sequence: TGTGCCAGCAGCCCCCGACTAGCGGGGGCCTACGAGCAGTACTTC. This chain connects TRBV7-8 to TRBJ2-7; TRBD2 aligns across 12 bases. This CDR3 has 15 amino acids. Germline trimming cut 5 bases from V and 2 bases from J; bases unmatched to any gene: 4. Germline V gives CDR1 SGHVS, CDR2 FQNEAQ.

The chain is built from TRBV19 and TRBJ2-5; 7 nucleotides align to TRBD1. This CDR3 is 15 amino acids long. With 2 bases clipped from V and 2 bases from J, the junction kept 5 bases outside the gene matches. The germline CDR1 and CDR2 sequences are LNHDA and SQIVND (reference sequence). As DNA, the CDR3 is TGTGCCAGTAGTATACTGGGACAGAGACAAGAGACCCAGTACTTC. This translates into CASSILGQRQETQYF.

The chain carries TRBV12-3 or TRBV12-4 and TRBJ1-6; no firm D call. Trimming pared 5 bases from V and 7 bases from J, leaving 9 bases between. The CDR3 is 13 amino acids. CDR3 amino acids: CASSTIENSPLHF. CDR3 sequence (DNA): TGTGCCAGCAGTACCATAGAGAATTCACCCCTCCACTTT.

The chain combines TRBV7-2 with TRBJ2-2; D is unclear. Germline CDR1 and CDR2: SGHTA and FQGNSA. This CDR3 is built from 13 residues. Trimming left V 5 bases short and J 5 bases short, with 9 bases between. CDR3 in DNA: TGTGCCAGCAGCACACAGAGAACCGGGGAGCTGTTTTTT. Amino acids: CASSTQRTGELFF.

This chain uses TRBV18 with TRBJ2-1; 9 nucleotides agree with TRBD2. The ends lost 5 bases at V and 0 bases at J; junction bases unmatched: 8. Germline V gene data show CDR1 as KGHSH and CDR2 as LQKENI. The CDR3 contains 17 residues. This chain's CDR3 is CASSTPLAGSSYNEQFF. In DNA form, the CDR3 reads TGTGCCAGCTCAACTCCTCTAGCGGGGAGCTCCTACAATGAGCAGTTCTTC.

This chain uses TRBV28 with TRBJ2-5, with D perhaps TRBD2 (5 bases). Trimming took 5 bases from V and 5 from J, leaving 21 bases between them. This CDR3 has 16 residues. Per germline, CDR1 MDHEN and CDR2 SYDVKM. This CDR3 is CASSLPGGTGGETQYF. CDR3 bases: TGTGCCAGCAGTCTACCCGGCGGCACCGGCGGGGAGACCCAGTACTTC. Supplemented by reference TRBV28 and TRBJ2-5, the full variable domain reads DVKVTQSSRYLVKRTGEKVFLECVQDMDHENMFWYRQDPGLGLRLIYFSYDVKMKEKGDIPEGYSVSREKKERFSLILESASTNQTSMYLCASSLPGGTGGETQYFGPGTRLLVL.

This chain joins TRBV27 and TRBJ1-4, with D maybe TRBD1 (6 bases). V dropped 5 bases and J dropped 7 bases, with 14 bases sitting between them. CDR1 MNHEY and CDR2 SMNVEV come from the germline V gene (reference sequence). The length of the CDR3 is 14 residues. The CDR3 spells CASSRDRWGEKLFF. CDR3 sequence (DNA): TGTGCCAGCAGTAGAGACAGGTGGGGTGAAAAACTGTTTTTT.

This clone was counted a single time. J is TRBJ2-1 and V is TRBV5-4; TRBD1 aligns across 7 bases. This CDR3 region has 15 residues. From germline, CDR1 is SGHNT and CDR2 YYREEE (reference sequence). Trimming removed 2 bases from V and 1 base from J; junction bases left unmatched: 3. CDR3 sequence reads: CASSFRQGSYNEQFF. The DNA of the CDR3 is TGTGCCAGCAGCTTCAGACAGGGATCCTACAATGAGCAGTTCTTC.

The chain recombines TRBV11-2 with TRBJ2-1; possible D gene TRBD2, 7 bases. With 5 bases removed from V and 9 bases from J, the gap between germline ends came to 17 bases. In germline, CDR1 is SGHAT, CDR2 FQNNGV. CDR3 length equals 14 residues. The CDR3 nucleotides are TGTGCCAGCAGCCCCTCGGGGAGGGGGGCTGAGCAGTTCTTC. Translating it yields CASSPSGRGAEQFF.

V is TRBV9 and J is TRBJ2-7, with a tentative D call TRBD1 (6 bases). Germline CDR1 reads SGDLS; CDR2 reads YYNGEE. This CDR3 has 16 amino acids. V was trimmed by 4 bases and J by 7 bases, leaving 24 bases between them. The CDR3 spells CASSTGRAQGDWEQYV. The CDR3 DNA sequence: TGTGCCAGCAGCACCGGTAGGGCACAGGGCGATTGGGAGCAGTACGTC.

The CDR3 sequence is CASSMSSQYGYTF. CDR3 DNA sequence: TGTGCCAGTAGTATGTCCAGTCAATATGGCTACACCTTC. The V and J genes are TRBV19 and TRBJ1-2; D not certain. V was clipped by 3 bases and J by 5 bases, with 10 bases between them. The germline CDR1 and CDR2 sequences are LNHDA and SQIVND (reference sequence). The CDR3 is made up of 13 amino acids.

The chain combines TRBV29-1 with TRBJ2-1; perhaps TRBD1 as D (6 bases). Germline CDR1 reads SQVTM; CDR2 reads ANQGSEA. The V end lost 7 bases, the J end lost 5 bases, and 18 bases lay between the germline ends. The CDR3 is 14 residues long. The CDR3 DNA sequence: TGCAGCGGCCTGACCGCAGGGGTCCACAATGAGCAGTTCTTC. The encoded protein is CSGLTAGVHNEQFF.

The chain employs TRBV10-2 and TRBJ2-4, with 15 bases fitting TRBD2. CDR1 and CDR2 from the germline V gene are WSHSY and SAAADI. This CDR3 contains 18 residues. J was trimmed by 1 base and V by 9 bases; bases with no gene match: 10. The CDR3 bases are TGCGCCAGTTCTAGGACTAGCGGGAGGGCCGCGGCCAAAAACATTCAGTACTTC. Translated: CASSRTSGRAAAKNIQYF.

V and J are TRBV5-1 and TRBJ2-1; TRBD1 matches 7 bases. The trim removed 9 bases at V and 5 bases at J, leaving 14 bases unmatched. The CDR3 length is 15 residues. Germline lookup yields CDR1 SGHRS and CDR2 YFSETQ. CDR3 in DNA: TGCGCCACCTGCCCCGGGACAGTGGGCAACAATGAGCAGTTCTTC. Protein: CATCPGTVGNNEQFF.

In nucleotides, the CDR3 is TGTGCCAGTAGGGGGTCCCGGGACAGGAACACTGAAGCTTTCTTT. Amino acid sequence: CASRGSRDRNTEAFF. The rearrangement uses TRBV19 and TRBJ1-1, with 7 bases matching TRBD1. The V gene's germline CDR1 is LNHDA and CDR2 SQIVND (reference sequence). The CDR3 extends over 15 amino acids. V lost 6 bases to trimming and J lost 1 base; unmatched junction nucleotides: 8. The variable domain in full, completed from reference TRBV19 and TRBJ1-1, reads DGGITQSPKYLFRKEGQNVTLSCEQNLNHDAMYWYRQDPGQGLRLIYYSQIVNDFQKGDIAEGYSVSREKKESFPLTVTSAQKNPTAFYLCASRGSRDRNTEAFFGQGTRLTVV.